A single count supports the clone carrying this T cell receptor (beta chain). The antigen is not known. Unique molecular identifiers tagged the TCR beta cDNA libraries. T cells numbering about 0.95 to 10 million yielded 500,000 or so cDNA molecules. TCRdb itself ran the PCR reads through MiXCR, one entry per CDR3 protein. The table shows fewer than 850,000 distinct CDR3 sequences, with roughly 30% occurring only once. The sample belongs to a study of post-analysis software for immune sequencing data. At the level of the study: The study covered relapsing-remitting, secondary progressive and progressive-relapsing courses of multiple sclerosis.

Study-level results: Controls had significantly higher normalized Chao1 diversity than multiple sclerosis patients. Batch-matched samples strongly co-clustered by F measure. Roughly five TRBV segments appeared more often in patients than in controls, and TRBV5-6, TRBV5-1 and TRBV20-1 were among these.

Germline trimming cut 5 bases from V and 2 bases from J; bases unmatched to any gene: 9. Germline CDR1 and CDR2: SGHTA and FQGNSA. This CDR3 is 16 amino acids long. The specimen was blood. The V and J genes are TRBV7-2 and TRBJ2-3, with TRBD2 matching 8 bases. This sequence was found in a girl aged 5-17 years with multiple sclerosis. The CDR3 is CASSDVSGTLTDTQYF. CDR3 in DNA: TGTGCCAGCAGCGATGTTAGCGGGACTCTCACAGATACGCAGTATTTT.